The 3 T cell receptor beta chains listed next were all sequenced from one sample in a study of cytomegalovirus exposure and HLA in healthy donors (dated by TCRdb to about 2017). Library preparation employed the immunoSEQ multiplex PCR assay. A mixture of 60 forward primers for TCR Vbeta segments and 13 reverse primers for TCR Jbeta segments was used in the multiplex PCR. TCRdb re-hosts the immuneACCESS table, in-frame sequences only. Its copies lack some clones; in the studies checked, an unresolved V gene accounts for under half of them, and the cause for the rest is not known. Recorded for this sample are around 120,000 clones; about two thirds of them occurred a single time. The ten largest clonotypes hold under 3% of the sample. Sequencing used PBMCs. All receptors derive from an older woman in good health and CMV-seropositive.

The J gene is TRBJ2-3, the V gene TRBV9; 16 bases are a match to TRBD2. Trimming removed 2 bases from V and 6 bases from J; junction bases left unmatched: 3. CDR3 length: 16 amino acids. Germline-derived CDR1 and CDR2 are SGDLS and YYNGEE. The CDR3 spells CASSVLGLAGGDTQYF. The CDR3 DNA reads TGTGCCAGCAGCGTTCTGGGACTAGCGGGGGGGGATACGCAGTATTTT.

Only a few counts were recorded for this clone. J is TRBJ2-2 and V is TRBV7-8, with D perhaps TRBD1 (6 bases). CDR3 length equals 17 residues. The germline V gene has CDR1 SGHVS and CDR2 FQNEAQ. The V gene lost 4 bases and the J gene lost 1 base, with 16 bases spanning the gap. DNA for the CDR3: TGTGCCAGCAGCTCCCCTCGCCGGGACAAGAACACCGGGGAGCTGTTTTTT. This encodes CASSSPRRDKNTGELFF.

The chain joins TRBV7-9 to TRBJ2-7; TRBD1 aligns across 7 bases. After removal of 5 bases from V and 0 bases from J, the junction contained 7 bases not matched to a gene. This CDR3 contains 15 residues. Germline values: CDR1 SEHNR, CDR2 FQNEAQ (reference sequence). Here the CDR3 reads CASSPGTEDSYEQYF. The CDR3 coding sequence is TGTGCCAGCAGCCCTGGGACAGAGGACTCCTACGAGCAGTACTTC.